The present entry profiles one T cell receptor beta chain with its context. This sample was taken from a study of blood T cell repertoires in COVID-19. In Seattle, patients joined the study during active infection and were tracked longitudinally. The repertoire was sequenced with immunoSEQ multiplex PCR; TCRdb's copy has only in-frame clones and lacks some. The sample has under 200,000 clones, approximately 90% seen once; the top ten hold approximately 10%. The TCR originated in a woman aged 70-85 years with COVID-19, enrolled during active disease. Sequences were obtained from peripheral blood.

The CDR3 here is CASGLDSWRGGPRKQQFF. CDR3 sequence (DNA): TGTGCTAGTGGTTTGGACTCGTGGCGGGGGGGCCCCCGCAAGCAGCAGTTCTTC. V is TRBV12-5 and J is TRBJ2-1; 9 nucleotides match TRBD2. The CDR3 spans 18 residues. V gave up 1 base and J gave up 11 bases; unmatched junction bases: 18. Germline loops: CDR1 LGHNT, CDR2 FRNRAP.